This entry lists 11 T cell receptor beta chains sequenced from one sample in a study of beta chain features in type 1 diabetes. Their antigens remain unidentified. Points from the study as a whole: TCRB CDR3s from Type 1 diabetes patients were moderately but significantly shorter in all four CD4+ subsets.

The authors reverse transcribed all of the isolated RNA, so sequencing captured expressed TCRB transcripts. Generated by immunoSEQ multiplex PCR, the TCRdb table keeps only in-frame clones and is missing some. Here the sample spans some 160,000 clones, about 8.1% being singletons. The sample comprised central memory CD4+ T cells from blood. The receptors originated from a woman between 18 and 29 years old with type 1 diabetes.

This clone was counted between two and nine times. This chain uses TRBV5-4 with TRBJ1-2, with unresolved D. Germline CDR1 is SGHNT and CDR2 is YYREEE (reference sequence). The ends were cut back, 0 bases at V and 8 bases at J, with 11 bases in the middle. There are 13 residues in the CDR3. The CDR3 DNA is TGTGCCAGCAGCTTGGTCGGGGTCTGCGGCTACACCTTC. Its protein is CASSLVGVCGYTF.

The chain is built from TRBV7-2 and TRBJ2-5; the match to TRBD2 covers 9 bases. There are 15 residues in the CDR3. The ends lost 2 bases at V and 2 bases at J; junction bases unmatched: 3. Germline lookup yields CDR1 SGHTA and CDR2 FQGNSA. The CDR3 nucleotides are TGTGCCAGCAGCTTATTTAGCGGGGGACAAGAGACCCAGTACTTC. Its protein is CASSLFSGGQETQYF.

The chain has TRBV29-1 and TRBJ2-1; 10 bases map to TRBD2. The J segment lost 12 bases and the V segment lost 6 bases, leaving 8 bases of the junction unmatched. The CDR3 covers 12 residues. Germline V gene sequence: CDR1 SQVTM, CDR2 ANQGSEA. The CDR3 sequence is CSVGLAEGRQFF. The CDR3 DNA is TGCAGCGTCGGACTAGCGGAAGGTCGGCAGTTCTTC.

Only a few counts were recorded for this clone. This chain links TRBV5-1 with TRBJ1-2; D perhaps matches TRBD1 (6 bases). Germline CDR1 SGHRS, CDR2 YFSETQ. This CDR3 region has 13 residues. V lost 2 bases and J lost 6, with 11 bases in between. The CDR3 spells CASSLQGWDGYTF. The CDR3 DNA reads as TGCGCCAGCAGCTTACAGGGTTGGGATGGCTACACCTTC.

This clone has only a few counts. V usage is TRBV7-8 and J usage is TRBJ1-6, with TRBD1 identical over 8 bases. The CDR3 has 15 residues. Germline assignment: CDR1 SGHVS and CDR2 FQNEAQ. The V segment lost 5 bases and the J segment 5 bases; nucleotides outside the gene matches: 5. CDR3 sequence (DNA): TGTGCCAGCAGCAAGGACAGGGTGAATAATTCACCCCTCCACTTT. Its translation: CASSKDRVNNSPLHF.

This chain connects TRBV4-3 to TRBJ1-5, with D maybe TRBD1 (6 bases). The CDR3 extends over 16 amino acids. Germline V gives CDR1 LGHNA, CDR2 YSLEER. V was clipped by 0 bases and J by 6 bases, with 15 bases between them. The CDR3 protein is CASSQDIAGGGQPQHF. As DNA, the CDR3 is TGCGCCAGCAGCCAAGATATCGCGGGGGGCGGTCAGCCCCAGCATTTT.

The chain joins TRBV9 to TRBJ2-7; D is unresolved. The CDR3 is made up of 13 amino acids. V was clipped by 0 bases and J by 6 bases, with 10 bases between them. CDR1 is SGDLS and CDR2 is YYNGEE in the germline V gene. The CDR3 sequence is CASSVEPIGEQYF. As DNA, the CDR3 is TGTGCCAGCAGCGTAGAGCCCATCGGCGAGCAGTACTTC.

The sample holds many counts of this clone. The chain uses TRBV7-9 and TRBJ2-1; no reliable D call. The CDR3 length is 11 residues. Trimming left V 3 bases short and J 8 bases short, with 5 bases between. CDR1 is SEHNR and CDR2 is FQNEAQ in the germline V gene (reference sequence). CDR3 DNA sequence: TGTGCCAGCAGCTTCCAGGATGAGCAGTTCTTC. As protein: CASSFQDEQFF.

The table lists this clone with many counts. V usage is TRBV7-2 and J usage is TRBJ1-5; possible D gene TRBD1, 6 bases. Trimming stripped 3 bases from V and 6 bases from J, with 9 bases between. In germline, CDR1 is SGHTA, CDR2 FQGNSA. The CDR3 totals 13 residues. The CDR3 spells CASSFPGAQPQHF. The CDR3 DNA reads TGTGCCAGCAGCTTCCCAGGGGCTCAGCCCCAGCATTTT. Combining the CDR3 with reference TRBV7-2 and TRBJ1-5 gives the whole variable domain GAGVSQSPSNKVTEKGKDVELRCDPISGHTALYWYRQSLGQGLEFLIYFQGNSAPDKSGLPSDRFSAERTGGSVSTLTIQRTQQEDSAVYLCASSFPGAQPQHFGDGTRLSIL.

The rearrangement joins TRBV6-5 to TRBJ1-1; D unresolved. CDR1 is MNHEY and CDR2 is SVGAGI in the germline V gene. This CDR3 comprises 15 residues. The V end lost 6 bases, the J end lost 0 bases, and 14 bases lay between the germline ends. CDR3 amino acids: CASSRQASMNTEAFF. CDR3 DNA: TGTGCCAGCAGCCGGCAGGCTTCGATGAACACTGAAGCTTTCTTT.

As for this clone: Mismatch with germline at one junction end may stem from a read error. The J gene is TRBJ2-7, the V gene TRBV11-3, with 10 bases matching TRBD1. This CDR3 spans 16 amino acids. Germline values: CDR1 SGHNT, CDR2 YENEEA. The CDR3: CASSLDRTGGTYEQYF. CDR3 sequence (DNA): TGTGCCAGCAGCCTAGACCGGACAGGGGGAACCTACGAGCAGTACTTC.